This T cell receptor beta chain emerged from a study of early T cells in non-severe SARS-CoV-2 infection. TCRdb re-analysed the 5' RACE reads in MiXCR, keeping a single row per CDR3 protein. This table has 30,000 or so distinct CDR3 sequences, around 7% appearing once. Trimming at V came to 4 bases and at J to 1 base, leaving 6 bases not matched to a gene. This CDR3 is 15 amino acids long. Germline-derived CDR1 and CDR2 are SGHVS and FNYEAQ. This receptor was identified in an adult who was a healthcare worker with PCR-confirmed SARS-CoV-2 infection or an uninfected control (not recorded which). The chain uses TRBV7-6 and TRBJ1-1; 7 nucleotides line up with TRBD1. Source material: whole blood. CDR3 residues: CASSSLRTGNTEAFF. The CDR3 nucleotides are TGTGCCAGCAGCTCTCTGCGGACAGGGAACACTGAAGCTTTCTTT.